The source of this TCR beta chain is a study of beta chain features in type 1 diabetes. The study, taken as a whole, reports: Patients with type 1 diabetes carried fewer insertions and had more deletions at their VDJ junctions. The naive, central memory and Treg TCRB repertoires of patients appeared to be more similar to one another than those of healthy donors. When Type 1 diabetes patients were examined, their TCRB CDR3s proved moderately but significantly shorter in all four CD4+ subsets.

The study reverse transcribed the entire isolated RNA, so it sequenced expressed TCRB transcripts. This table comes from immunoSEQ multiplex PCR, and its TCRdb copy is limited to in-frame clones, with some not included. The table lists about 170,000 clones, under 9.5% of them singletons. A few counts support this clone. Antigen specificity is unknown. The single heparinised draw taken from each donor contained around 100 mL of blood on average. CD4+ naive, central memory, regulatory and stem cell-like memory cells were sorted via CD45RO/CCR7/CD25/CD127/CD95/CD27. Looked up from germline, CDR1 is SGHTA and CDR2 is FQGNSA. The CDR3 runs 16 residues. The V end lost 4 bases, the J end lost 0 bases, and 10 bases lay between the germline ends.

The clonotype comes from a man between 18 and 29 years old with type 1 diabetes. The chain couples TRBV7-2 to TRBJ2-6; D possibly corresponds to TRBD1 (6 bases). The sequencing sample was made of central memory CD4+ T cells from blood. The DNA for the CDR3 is TGTGCCAGCAGCTATACAGGGCTCTCTGGGGCCAACGTCCTGACTTTC. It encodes CASSYTGLSGANVLTF. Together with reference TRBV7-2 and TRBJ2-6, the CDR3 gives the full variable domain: GAGVSQSPSNKVTEKGKDVELRCDPISGHTALYWYRQSLGQGLEFLIYFQGNSAPDKSGLPSDRFSAERTGGSVSTLTIQRTQQEDSAVYLCASSYTGLSGANVLTFGAGSRLTVL.